Following are 2 T cell receptor beta chains from one sample sequenced in a study of T cell changes during pregnancy in multiple sclerosis. Sequencing used immunoSEQ multiplex PCR; TCRdb keeps in-frame clones, though not all of them. This table holds about 28,000 clones, around 89% found once. Sample: CD4+ T cells from peripheral blood mononuclear cells, taken in the first trimester of pregnancy. The receptors shown here come from a female donor in good health, enrolled as a control in a pregnancy study.

This clone showed up just once. The chain uses TRBV7-2 and TRBJ1-5; possibly TRBD1 for D (5 bases). The CDR3 length is 13 residues. In germline, CDR1 is SGHTA, CDR2 FQGNSA. Trimming took off 6 bases at V and 7 bases at J, with 13 bases between the two ends. CDR3 sequence: CASSVRGNQPQHF. CDR3 DNA: TGTGCCAGCAGTGTAAGGGGAAACCAGCCCCAGCATTTT.

This clone appeared once. This chain joins TRBV5-8 and TRBJ2-2; D not certain. This CDR3 has 14 residues. The ends were cut back, 0 bases at V and 1 base at J, with 4 bases in the middle. Germline V CDR1 and CDR2: SGHTS, YDEGEE. Here the CDR3 reads CASSLAGNTGELFF. The CDR3 nucleotides are TGTGCCAGCAGCTTGGCCGGGAACACCGGGGAGCTGTTTTTT.